These 4 T cell receptor beta chains originate from one sample sequenced in a study of blood T cell repertoires in COVID-19. Clones were read by immunoSEQ multiplex PCR, and TCRdb kept only the in-frame ones, dropping some. The sample holds over 200,000 clones, about 87% seen once. The specimen was PBMCs or T cells enriched from blood (not recorded which). These receptors came from a woman in her thirties or forties with acute COVID-19.

V is TRBV28 and J is TRBJ2-5, with D possibly being TRBD2 (6 bases). Trimming took 4 bases from V and 3 from J, leaving 12 bases between them. This CDR3 spans 14 amino acids. Germline assignment: CDR1 MDHEN and CDR2 SYDVKM. CDR3 in DNA: TGTGCCAGCAGTTGGGCCGGAGGGAAAGAGACCCAGTACTTC. The encoded protein is CASSWAGGKETQYF.

The V and J genes are TRBV4-2 and TRBJ1-1, with TRBD1 matching 9 bases. The ends lost 10 bases at V and 1 base at J; junction bases unmatched: 13. Germline V gene sequence: CDR1 LGHNA, CDR2 YNFKEQ. The CDR3 covers 16 residues. CDR3 in amino acids: CATTGGAVGKNTEAFF. Here the CDR3 DNA reads TGTGCCACCACAGGGGGCGCGGTTGGTAAGAACACTGAAGCTTTCTTT.

The chain recombines TRBV7-9 with TRBJ2-3; 13 bases match TRBD2. Trimming took 6 bases from V and 4 from J; bases not matched to a gene: 16. The CDR3 covers 19 residues. The germline gives CDR1 SEHNR, CDR2 FQNEAQ (reference sequence). This chain's CDR3 is CASRPPLRLAGGAADTQYF. The CDR3 DNA reads as TGTGCCAGCAGGCCCCCACTGAGACTAGCGGGAGGCGCTGCAGATACGCAGTATTTT.

The chain uses TRBV12-3 or TRBV12-4 and TRBJ2-2; D gene uncertain. The V end lost 5 bases, the J end lost 6 bases, and 7 bases lay between the germline ends. This CDR3 comprises 12 residues. CDR3 residues: CASSLSPGELFF. The DNA for the CDR3 is TGTGCCAGCAGTCTGAGCCCCGGGGAGCTGTTTTTT.